This is a list of T cell receptor beta chains from one sample in a study of blood T cell repertoires in COVID-19. Libraries were prepared by immunoSEQ multiplex PCR; TCRdb keeps only in-frame clonotypes and omits some of them. Found here are about 140,000 clones, over 70% of them singletons; the top ten hold 10%. Sequenced material: peripheral blood. The receptors were sampled from a man in his 60s with active or convalescent COVID-19. Each CDR3 is given with its conserved first and last residue. Fields, in order: D gene, CDR3 length, J gene, V gene, CDR3 DNA, CDR3 protein. D genes are given only for firm matches.

TRBD2	14	TRBJ2-7	TRBV18	TGTGCCAGCTCACAGGTTCCGGGGGGAAACGAGCAGTACTTC	CASSQVPGGNEQYF
.	13	TRBJ2-7	TRBV5-1	TGCGCCAGCAGCTTACAGGGAACGTACGAGCAGTACTTC	CASSLQGTYEQYF
TRBD1	16	TRBJ2-7	TRBV6-6	TGTGCCAGCAGTTACTCAGCGGGACAGGGGAACTACGAGCAGTACTTC	CASSYSAGQGNYEQYF
.	13	TRBJ2-7	TRBV29-1	TGCAGCGTTGTCAAGGACAGCCCCTACGAGCAGTACTTC	CSVVKDSPYEQYF
TRBD2	18	TRBJ2-7	TRBV5-4	TGTGCCAGCAGCTTTTGGTCTAGCGGGCCGCGGAGCTCCTACGAGCAGTACTTC	CASSFWSSGPRSSYEQYF
TRBD1	14	TRBJ1-5	TRBV28	TGTGCCAGTTCCCAGGACAGGGGGACTCAGCCCCAGCATTTT	CASSQDRGTQPQHF
TRBD1	15	TRBJ2-2	TRBV11-2	TGTGCCAGCAGCCAGGACAGGAAAAACACCGGGGAGCTGTTTTTT	CASSQDRKNTGELFF
TRBD1	15	TRBJ1-6	TRBV27	TGTGCCAGCAGGACAGGGGCCGTCCTAAATTCACCCCTCCACTTT	CASRTGAVLNSPLHF
TRBD1	14	TRBJ2-7	TRBV6-7	TGTGCCAGCAGTAGGGGGCAGGGGTTATACGAGCAGTACTTC	CASSRGQGLYEQYF
TRBD1	13	TRBJ1-2	TRBV7-6	TGTGCCAGCAGCGCCACCGGGACAGTGGGGAGCTCCTTC	CASSATGTVGSSF
TRBD1	15	TRBJ1-1	TRBV4-2	TGTGCCAGCAGCCCAACAGGGGGTGGGTACACTGAAGCTTTCTTT	CASSPTGGGYTEAFF
TRBD1	16	TRBJ1-6	TRBV5-4	TGTGCCAGCAGCGCACGACAGGGCGCTGGGGGATCACCCCTCCACTTT	CASSARQGAGGSPLHF
TRBD2	14	TRBJ2-1	TRBV7-3	TGTGCCAGCAGCTTAGGGACTAGCGGTAGCAAGCAGTTCTTC	CASSLGTSGSKQFF
TRBD2	16	TRBJ2-7	TRBV2	TGTGCCAGCAGTAATAGGGGAGGACTAGCGGCCTACGAGCAGTACTTC	CASSNRGGLAAYEQYF
TRBD1	14	TRBJ1-2	TRBV28	TGTGCCAGCAGCCTAGGACAGGGGGAGAGTGGCTACACCTTC	CASSLGQGESGYTF
.	14	TRBJ1-4	TRBV2	TGTGCCAGTGGAATGACAGGAGGTAATGAAAAACTGTTTTTT	CASGMTGGNEKLFF
TRBD1	14	TRBJ2-7	TRBV30	TGTGCCTGGAGTGCTGGGACAGGGCACTACGAGCAGTACTTC	CAWSAGTGHYEQYF
.	15	TRBJ2-2	TRBV28	TGTGCCAGCAGTTTAGGCAGGCCGAACACCGGGGAGCTGTTTTTT	CASSLGRPNTGELFF
.	14	TRBJ1-5	TRBV5-6	TGTGCCAGCAGCTACGGACAGAGCAATCAGCCCCAGCATTTT	CASSYGQSNQPQHF
TRBD1	15	TRBJ2-3	TRBV6-6	TGTGCCAGCAGCCCCTTCGACAGGGGGAAGCATACGCAGTATTTT	CASSPFDRGKHTQYF
.	14	TRBJ2-7	TRBV5-1	TGCGCCAGCAGCCACACCCCAGGGGCGGACGAGCAGTACTTC	CASSHTPGADEQYF
TRBD2	16	TRBJ2-7	TRBV4-3	TGCGCCAGCAGCCAAGATCCTCCCAGCGGGAGGTACGAGCAGTACTTC	CASSQDPPSGRYEQYF